Shown below are 29 T cell receptor beta chains from a single sample sequenced in a study of sequential checkpoint blockade in melanoma. The repertoire was sequenced with immunoSEQ multiplex PCR; TCRdb's copy has only in-frame clones and lacks some. The sample yields approximately 17,000 clones, about 80% seen once. Treatment: randomized to nivolumab then ipilimumab (arm A) or the reverse (arm B). The starting material was CD8+ T cells sorted from blood (inferred from file names), obtained from a patient given nivolumab and ipilimumab in sequence. The receptors derive from a human donor with melanoma.

This clone showed up just a few times. The chain is built from TRBV7-9 and TRBJ2-7; a weak D match, TRBD1 (5 bases). CDR3 length: 14 amino acids. Germline CDR1 SEHNR, CDR2 FQNEAQ (reference sequence). Trimming left V 5 bases short and J 3 bases short, with 14 bases between. The DNA for the CDR3 is TGTGCCAGCAGCAAGGGGTCAGGTTACTACGAGCAGTACTTC. Protein sequence: CASSKGSGYYEQYF.

This clone was counted between two and nine times. The chain is built from TRBV27 and TRBJ2-7, with 7 bases that match TRBD1. Looked up from germline, CDR1 is MNHEY and CDR2 is SMNVEV (reference sequence). V shed 5 bases and J 2 bases; nucleotides not matched to a gene: 9. CDR3 length equals 15 residues. CDR3 coding DNA: TGTGCCAGCAGTACCCAGACAGGGCGACCCTACGAGCAGTACTTC. Translation: CASSTQTGRPYEQYF.

This rearrangement joins TRBV25-1 to TRBJ1-4; D remains ambiguous. This CDR3 has 12 residues. The germline gives CDR1 MGHDK, CDR2 SYGVNS. Between the trimmed V and J ends, which lost 4 bases and 6 bases, there was a span of 6 bases. The CDR3 sequence is CASSGLDEKLFF. CDR3 sequence (DNA): TGTGCCAGCAGTGGTCTAGATGAAAAACTGTTTTTT.

The chain employs TRBV6-1 and TRBJ2-7; tentative D call: TRBD2 (6 bases). Germline V gene data show CDR1 as MNHNS and CDR2 as SASEGT. V lost 10 bases and J lost 6, with 19 bases in between. The CDR3 contains 13 residues. DNA of the CDR3: TGTGCCACCACGGAGGGGTTCTCCCTCGAGCAGTACTTC. Translation gives CATTEGFSLEQYF.

The gene calls are TRBV7-7 and TRBJ2-7, with TRBD1 identical over 10 bases. The V gene end was trimmed by 5 bases and the J gene end by 3 bases; junction bases not matched to a gene: 7. The CDR3 is 15 amino acids. Germline values: CDR1 SSHAT, CDR2 FNYEAQ (reference sequence). This CDR3 reads CASSPDRDRGYEQYF. The CDR3 DNA reads as TGTGCCAGCAGCCCAGACCGGGACAGGGGCTACGAGCAGTACTTC.

This rearrangement joins TRBV4-1 to TRBJ1-2; 7 nucleotides align to TRBD1. This CDR3 has 15 amino acids. Germline V CDR1 and CDR2: MGHRA, YSYEKL. The junction had 10 bases not matched to a gene; V was cut back by 4 bases and J by 5 bases. CDR3 residues: CASSLSGTAPYGYTF. CDR3 coding DNA: TGCGCCAGCAGCCTTTCCGGGACAGCCCCTTATGGCTACACCTTC.

The chain employs TRBV4-1 and TRBJ2-7, with unresolved D. The germline V and J ends were trimmed by 1 base and 3 bases, with 7 bases remaining between them. The CDR3 runs to 13 residues. Germline V gene data show CDR1 as MGHRA and CDR2 as YSYEKL. CDR3 residues: CASSQGQNYEQYF. In DNA form, the CDR3 reads TGCGCCAGCAGCCAAGGGCAGAACTACGAGCAGTACTTC.

This rearrangement joins TRBV19 to TRBJ2-7, with 8 bases fitting TRBD1. This CDR3 is built from 13 residues. With 6 bases clipped from V and 6 bases from J, the junction kept 7 bases outside the gene matches. Germline V gene lookup returns CDR1 LNHDA and CDR2 SQIVND (reference sequence). This chain's CDR3 is CASSGTGGGEQYF. CDR3 bases: TGTGCCAGTAGCGGGACAGGTGGGGGCGAGCAGTACTTC.

J is TRBJ2-7 and V is TRBV4-1; D not resolved. Germline V CDR1 and CDR2: MGHRA, YSYEKL. The CDR3 consists of 14 residues. Trimming pared 4 bases from V and 3 bases from J, leaving 13 bases between. The CDR3 DNA reads TGCGCCAGCAGCCCCGGGTCCCAAGACTACGAGCAGTACTTC. This translates into CASSPGSQDYEQYF.

The chain combines TRBV5-1 with TRBJ1-1; 11 positions agree with TRBD1. V dropped 2 bases and J dropped 1; count of bases not matched to a gene: 4. CDR3 size: 16 residues. CDR1 is SGHRS, CDR2 YFSETQ, per germline. CDR3 DNA: TGCGCCAGCAGCTTCGGGACAGGGGGATGGAACACTGAAGCTTTCTTT. Amino acids: CASSFGTGGWNTEAFF. The variable domain in full, with the rest retrieved from reference TRBV5-1 and TRBJ1-1, is KAGVTQTPRYLIKTRGQQVTLSCSPISGHRSVSWYQQTPGQGLQFLFEYFSETQRNKGNFPGRFSGRQFSNSRSEMNVSTLELGDSALYLCASSFGTGGWNTEAFFGQGTRLTVV.

The genes are TRBV7-9 and TRBJ2-7, with 9 bases matching TRBD1. Germline V lookup: CDR1 SEHNR, CDR2 FQNEAQ (reference sequence). Trimming removed 4 bases from V and 1 base from J; junction bases left unmatched: 17. This CDR3 comprises 19 residues. The CDR3 reads CASSSRDRAQTQLSYEQYF. In DNA, the CDR3 is TGTGCCAGCAGCTCCCGGGACAGGGCTCAAACCCAACTTTCCTACGAGCAGTACTTC.

The rearrangement joins TRBV7-2 to TRBJ1-2; no reliable D call. Germline V CDR1 and CDR2: SGHTA, FQGNSA. Trimming stripped 3 bases from V and 5 bases from J, with 13 bases between. The CDR3 spans 14 residues. CDR3 DNA sequence: TGTGCCAGCAGCTTTAGTGGGCCCTTGTATGGCTACACCTTC. Translating gives CASSFSGPLYGYTF.

This sequence joins TRBV7-2 and TRBJ2-4; 8 positions agree with TRBD1. CDR1 is SGHTA and CDR2 is FQGNSA in the germline V gene. This CDR3 has 16 residues. Germline trimming cut 5 bases from V and 0 bases from J; bases unmatched to any gene: 6. CDR3 sequence: CASSPRTGRAKNIQYF. The CDR3 region has the DNA TGTGCCAGCAGCCCGAGGACAGGGAGAGCCAAAAACATTCAGTACTTC.

The rearrangement links TRBV4-1 to TRBJ2-7, with TRBD2 identical over 10 bases. The CDR3 runs to 16 residues. After removal of 4 bases from V and 1 base from J, the junction contained 7 bases not matched to a gene. CDR1 MGHRA and CDR2 YSYEKL come from the germline V gene. The chain's CDR3 is CASSPQRTSGSYEQYF. The CDR3 DNA sequence: TGCGCCAGCAGCCCGCAAAGGACTAGCGGTTCCTACGAGCAGTACTTC.

This clone was recorded once. The genes are TRBV29-1 and TRBJ2-3; D gene uncertain. The V gene lost 4 bases and the J gene lost 5 bases, with 13 bases spanning the gap. CDR3 size: 13 residues. Germline loops: CDR1 SQVTM, CDR2 ANQGSEA. DNA for the CDR3: TGCAGCGTTGTCCTAGTTTCACTAGATACGCAGTATTTT. Protein sequence: CSVVLVSLDTQYF.

This clone was seen only once. This rearrangement joins TRBV5-5 to TRBJ1-6; D possibly corresponds to TRBD1 (6 bases). Germline assignment: CDR1 SGHKS and CDR2 YYEKEE (reference sequence). CDR3 length: 15 residues. With 1 base removed from V and 6 bases from J, the gap between germline ends came to 11 bases. The CDR3 is CASSLSGQPNSPLHF. The CDR3 region has the DNA TGTGCCAGCAGCTTGAGCGGACAGCCTAATTCACCCCTCCACTTT.

Only a few counts were recorded for this clone. One end of the junction does not line up with germline, which may come from a read error. CDR3 residues: CASSIGSGSSHEQYF. The CDR3 DNA sequence: TGTGCCAGTAGTATAGGTAGCGGGAGCTCCCACGAGCAGTACTTC. The chain employs TRBV19 and TRBJ2-7, with 9 bases that match TRBD2. Germline CDR1 is LNHDA and CDR2 is SQIVND (reference sequence). The CDR3 is 15 amino acids.

The genes are TRBV5-6 and TRBJ1-3; D is perhaps TRBD1 (5 bases). The CDR3 loop spans 15 amino acids. Trimming removed 0 bases at V and 2 bases at J, with 9 bases between. CDR1 and CDR2 (germline): SGHDT, YYEEEE. In DNA form, the CDR3 reads TGTGCCAGCAGCTTGGAGACAGAACCTGGAAACACCATATATTTT. Translated: CASSLETEPGNTIYF.

J is TRBJ1-3 and V is TRBV11-2, with TRBD1 identical over 8 bases. This CDR3 comprises 14 residues. The trim removed 6 bases at V and 2 bases at J, leaving 3 bases unmatched. The germline V gene encodes CDR1 SGHAT and CDR2 FQNNGV. This CDR3 is CASRTGGPGNTIYF. The CDR3 DNA follows: TGTGCCAGCAGAACAGGGGGACCTGGAAACACCATATATTTT.

The gene calls are TRBV29-1 and TRBJ1-4; TRBD1 aligns across 8 bases. V was clipped by 5 bases and J by 11 bases; unmatched bases: 7. The germline V gene encodes CDR1 SQVTM and CDR2 ANQGSEA. This CDR3 comprises 12 residues. The CDR3 sequence is CSVPGQVDKLFF. The CDR3, as DNA: TGCAGCGTTCCGGGACAGGTCGACAAACTGTTTTTT.

The chain joins TRBV6-1 to TRBJ2-7; 9 bases match TRBD1. Trimming cost V 0 bases and J 3 bases; bases outside gene matches: 6. Germline V CDR1 and CDR2: MNHNS, SASEGT. The CDR3 covers 16 residues. CDR3 loop: CASSEAGQGFVYEQYF. CDR3 coding DNA: TGTGCCAGCAGTGAAGCGGGACAGGGCTTCGTCTACGAGCAGTACTTC.

The chain couples TRBV4-1 to TRBJ1-5, with 9 nucleotides matching TRBD1. This CDR3 has 16 amino acids. V trimming: 1 base; J trimming: 6 bases; junction bases outside the gene matches: 7. Looked up from germline, CDR1 is MGHRA and CDR2 is YSYEKL. CDR3 region: CASSQVLGQGVQPQHF. The CDR3 bases are TGCGCCAGCAGCCAAGTCTTGGGACAGGGCGTTCAGCCCCAGCATTTT.

The genes are TRBV6-5 and TRBJ1-4, with TRBD1 matching over 7 bases. The CDR3 loop spans 15 amino acids. From germline, CDR1 is MNHEY and CDR2 SVGAGI. V shed 2 bases, J shed 4 bases, and the junction held 4 bases outside the gene matches. In DNA form, the CDR3 reads TGTGCCAGCAGTTACGCCGGGACAGTTAATGAAAAACTGTTTTTT. It is translated as CASSYAGTVNEKLFF.

The chain recombines TRBV4-2 with TRBJ2-7, with a tentative D call TRBD1 (5 bases). V gave up 3 bases and J gave up 3 bases, with 18 bases separating them. The CDR3 loop spans 16 amino acids. Germline-derived CDR1 and CDR2 are LGHNA and YNFKEQ. CDR3 in amino acids: CASSHAGTDKLYEQYF. Written as DNA, the CDR3 is TGTGCCAGCAGCCACGCCGGAACGGACAAACTCTACGAGCAGTACTTC.

This clone has a single count. J is TRBJ2-7 and V is TRBV30; D perhaps matches TRBD2 (6 bases). Trimming cost V 1 base and J 0 bases, with 13 bases left between them. The V gene's germline CDR1 is GTSNPN and CDR2 SVGIG (reference sequence). This CDR3 region has 15 residues. CDR3 in amino acids: CAWSDLSGISYEQYF. The CDR3 DNA is TGTGCCTGGAGTGACCTTAGCGGTATCTCCTACGAGCAGTACTTC.

This sequence joins TRBV4-1 and TRBJ1-4; D uncertain. Germline V gene data show CDR1 as MGHRA and CDR2 as YSYEKL. The CDR3 totals 16 residues. Trimming took off 0 bases at V and 5 bases at J, with 13 bases between the two ends. CDR3 sequence: CASSQEFGDFNEKLFF. Here the CDR3 DNA reads TGCGCCAGCAGCCAAGAGTTCGGAGATTTCAATGAAAAACTGTTTTTT.

This clone rates as medium-sized. This chain connects TRBV9 to TRBJ2-7, with D unresolved. The germline gives CDR1 SGDLS, CDR2 YYNGEE. Trimming removed 0 bases from V and 6 bases from J, with 10 bases in between. This CDR3 spans 13 amino acids. The CDR3 here is CASSVEQSGEQYF. The DNA of the CDR3 is TGTGCCAGCAGCGTAGAACAATCGGGCGAGCAGTACTTC.

This sequence joins TRBV4-1 and TRBJ2-7; 7 bases fit TRBD2. This CDR3 has 14 amino acids. V trimming: 3 bases; J trimming: 2 bases; junction bases outside the gene matches: 4. Germline CDR1 reads MGHRA; CDR2 reads YSYEKL. This chain's CDR3 is CASSHLAETYEQYF. CDR3 DNA sequence: TGCGCCAGCAGCCACCTAGCGGAGACCTACGAGCAGTACTTC.

This sequence joins TRBV4-1 and TRBJ2-1, with 9 bases matching TRBD1. The length of the CDR3 is 17 residues. Germline CDR1 reads MGHRA; CDR2 reads YSYEKL. V dropped 0 bases and J dropped 5; count of bases not matched to a gene: 8. The DNA of the CDR3 is TGCGCCAGCAGCCAAGATCCCGGGACAGGGTTTAACAATGAGCAGTTCTTC. This encodes CASSQDPGTGFNNEQFF.